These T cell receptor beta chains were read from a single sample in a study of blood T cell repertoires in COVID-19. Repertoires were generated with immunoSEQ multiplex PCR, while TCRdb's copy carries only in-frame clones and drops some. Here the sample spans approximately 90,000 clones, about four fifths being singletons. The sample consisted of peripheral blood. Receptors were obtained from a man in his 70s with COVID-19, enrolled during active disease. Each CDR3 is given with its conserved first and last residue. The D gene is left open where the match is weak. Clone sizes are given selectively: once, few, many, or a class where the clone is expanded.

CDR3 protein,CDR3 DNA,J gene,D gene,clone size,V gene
CASSPDSGAQYF,TGTGCCAGCAGTCCCGACTCGGGGGCCCAGTACTTC,TRBJ2-5,.,.,TRBV12-3/TRBV12-4
CASKSTATNEKLFF,TGTGCCAGCAAAAGTACGGCAACTAATGAAAAACTGTTTTTT,TRBJ1-4,.,.,TRBV6-4
CASSPGRRSYNSPLHF,TGTGCCAGCAGCCCCGGGAGACGCTCCTATAATTCACCCCTCCACTTT,TRBJ1-6,.,.,TRBV11-3
CASSSGQGRDQPQHF,TGTGCCAGCAGTTCAGGACAGGGTAGGGATCAGCCCCAGCATTTT,TRBJ1-5,TRBD1,once,TRBV28
CASSLASAGNNEQFF,TGTGCCAGCAGCTTAGCCTCAGCGGGGAACAATGAGCAGTTCTTC,TRBJ2-1,TRBD2,.,TRBV7-2
CASSLAGGPQETQYF,TGTGCCAGCAGTTTAGCGGGAGGGCCCCAAGAGACCCAGTACTTC,TRBJ2-5,.,medium-sized,TRBV21-1
CASSLQGAHYEQYF,TGTGCCAGCAGCTTACAGGGGGCTCACTACGAGCAGTACTTC,TRBJ2-7,TRBD1,.,TRBV7-2
CASSLALAGATETQYF,TGTGCCAGCAGCTTAGCGCTAGCGGGAGCTACCGAGACCCAGTACTTC,TRBJ2-5,TRBD2,once,TRBV7-9
CASSQDPSGAPGTGELFF,TGTGCCAGCAGCCAAGATCCGAGCGGGGCCCCCGGCACCGGGGAGCTGTTTTTT,TRBJ2-2,TRBD2,.,TRBV3-1/TRBV3-2
CASSLGQFSYQPQHF,TGTGCCAGCAGCCTGGGACAGTTTAGTTACCAGCCCCAGCATTTT,TRBJ1-5,TRBD1,.,TRBV5-6
CAWSVLVSSPLHF,TGTGCCTGGAGTGTACTTGTCTCGTCACCCCTCCACTTT,TRBJ1-6,.,.,TRBV30
CASSYQDYEKLFF,TGTGCCAGCAGTTATCAGGATTATGAAAAACTGTTTTTT,TRBJ1-4,.,.,TRBV6-2/TRBV6-3
CASSQVGGTQYNEQFF,TGTGCCAGCAGCCAAGTCGGGGGGACGCAATACAATGAGCAGTTCTTC,TRBJ2-1,TRBD2,.,TRBV4-2
CASSGQGYGYTF,TGCGCCAGCAGCGGGCAGGGCTATGGCTACACCTTC,TRBJ1-2,.,.,TRBV5-1
CASSLKGAQGYTF,TGTGCCAGCAGCCTAAAGGGGGCTCAGGGCTACACCTTC,TRBJ1-2,TRBD1,.,TRBV5-5
CASSPTGNSYLF,TGTGCCAGCAGCCCCACAGGCAACTCGTACCTCTTC,TRBJ2-7,.,few,TRBV7-9
CASSRLENYEQYF,TGTGCCAGCAGCCGACTAGAAAACTACGAGCAGTACTTC,TRBJ2-7,.,.,TRBV6-5
CASSRTSGSTGELFF,TGCGCCAGCAGTCGGACTAGCGGGAGTACCGGGGAGCTGTTTTTT,TRBJ2-2,TRBD2,.,TRBV10-1
CASSYSIAGNYGYTF,TGTGCCAGCAGTTACTCGATAGCGGGTAACTATGGCTACACCTTC,TRBJ1-2,.,.,TRBV6-5
CASSPSGLAGITGELFF,TGTGCCAGCAGCCCCTCCGGACTAGCGGGAATCACCGGGGAGCTGTTTTTT,TRBJ2-2,TRBD2,.,TRBV7-2
CASSFGNSYEQYF,TGTGCCAGCAGCTTCGGGAACTCCTACGAGCAGTACTTC,TRBJ2-7,.,.,TRBV7-2
CASSQFVGQGAEAFF,TGTGCCAGCAGCCAATTCGTCGGACAGGGGGCTGAAGCTTTCTTT,TRBJ1-1,TRBD1,.,TRBV3-1/TRBV3-2
CASSPPGGGEAFF,TGTGCCAGCAGCCCGCCTGGGGGGGGCGAAGCTTTCTTT,TRBJ1-1,.,.,TRBV7-9
CASSTDRDEQYF,TGCGCCAGCAGCACGGACAGGGACGAGCAGTACTTC,TRBJ2-7,TRBD1,.,TRBV5-1
CASIPGDSKNIQYF,TGTGCCAGTATCCCGGGGGACAGCAAAAACATTCAGTACTTC,TRBJ2-4,.,.,TRBV19
CASSQQWDSQYF,TGTGCCAGCAGCCAGCAATGGGACTCCCAGTACTTC,TRBJ2-7,.,.,TRBV3-1/TRBV3-2
CASSPPQLVGEYF,TGTGCCAGCAGTCCCCCACAGTTGGTGGGAGAGTACTTC,TRBJ2-7,.,once,TRBV28